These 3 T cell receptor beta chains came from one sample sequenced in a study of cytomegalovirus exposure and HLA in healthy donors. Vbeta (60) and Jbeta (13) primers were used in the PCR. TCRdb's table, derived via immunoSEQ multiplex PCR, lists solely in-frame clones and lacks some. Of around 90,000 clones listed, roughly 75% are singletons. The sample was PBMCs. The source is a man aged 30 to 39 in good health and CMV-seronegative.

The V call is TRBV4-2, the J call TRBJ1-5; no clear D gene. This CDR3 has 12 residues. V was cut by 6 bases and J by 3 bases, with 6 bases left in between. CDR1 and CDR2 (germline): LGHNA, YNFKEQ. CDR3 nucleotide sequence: TGTGCCAGCAGGATGGCCAATCAGCCCCAGCATTTT. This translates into CASRMANQPQHF.

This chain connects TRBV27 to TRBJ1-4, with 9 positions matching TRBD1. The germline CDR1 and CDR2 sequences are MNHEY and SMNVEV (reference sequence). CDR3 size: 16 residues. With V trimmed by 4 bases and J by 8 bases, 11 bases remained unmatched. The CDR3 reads CASSSSTGGWGEKLFF. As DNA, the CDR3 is TGTGCCAGCAGTTCTTCAACAGGGGGCTGGGGAGAAAAACTGTTTTTT.

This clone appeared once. The CDR3: CASSFGPSYNEQFF. CDR3 nucleotides: TGTGCCAGCAGCTTTGGGCCGTCCTACAATGAGCAGTTCTTC. The chain recombines TRBV11-2 with TRBJ2-1; D uncertain. V was pared by 3 bases and J by 1 base, with 7 bases between. The CDR3 spans 14 residues. The germline V gene has CDR1 SGHAT and CDR2 FQNNGV.